One sample yielded the 25 T cell receptor beta chains listed below, sequenced in a study of Graves' ophthalmopathy and Graves' hyperthyroidism. Investigators amplified TCR beta CDR3 regions from RNA transcripts. Investigators did first-round RT-PCR with HTBI primers, then second-round multiplex PCR. TCRdb passed the multiplex PCR reads through MiXCR, listing each CDR3 protein once. The data hold 350,000 to 400,000 distinct CDR3 sequences, with about 18% observed a single time. The sequencing input was peripheral blood. These receptors came from a young woman with Graves' ophthalmopathy.

This clonotype has at least ten counts. V gene TRBV9 combines with J gene TRBJ1-2; no definite D call. This CDR3 spans 16 amino acids. With 2 bases removed from V and 2 bases from J, the gap between germline ends came to 16 bases. The germline V gene encodes CDR1 SGDLS and CDR2 YYNGEE. CDR3 in amino acids: CASSVIQIGQNYGYTF. The CDR3 nucleotides read TGTGCCAGCAGCGTTATTCAAATCGGGCAGAACTATGGCTACACCTTC.

This clonotype came up a few times. The gene calls are TRBV12-3 or TRBV12-4 and TRBJ1-6; D is unclear. V lost 4 bases to trimming and J lost 0 bases, with 7 bases between them. The CDR3 contains 15 residues. The DNA of the CDR3 is TGTGCCAGCAGTTGGACCAGCTCCTATAATTCACCCCTCCACTTT. Protein: CASSWTSSYNSPLHF.

This clonotype was seen ten or more times. The J gene is TRBJ2-7, the V gene TRBV29-1; the match to TRBD2 covers 10 bases. Per the germline V gene, CDR1 is SQVTM and CDR2 is ANQGSEA. V gave up 6 bases and J gave up 2 bases; unmatched junction bases: 4. There are 13 residues in the CDR3. The CDR3 bases are TGCAGCGTATCTAGCGGGGGCGCCTACGAGCAGTACTTC. Its protein is CSVSSGGAYEQYF.

The chain carries TRBV18 and TRBJ1-1; a possible D gene is TRBD1 (6 bases). Trimming left V 2 bases short and J 5 bases short, with 18 bases between. Germline CDR1 and CDR2: KGHSH and LQKENI. There are 16 residues in the CDR3. CDR3 residues: CASSPNVQGLGTEAFF. CDR3 nucleotide sequence: TGTGCCAGCTCACCAAATGTTCAGGGGTTAGGGACTGAAGCTTTCTTT.

This clonotype was recorded at least ten times. An end of the junction does not agree with germline; a read error may underlie this. V gene TRBV28 combines with J gene TRBJ1-1; D ambiguous. Looked up from germline, CDR1 is MDHEN and CDR2 is SYDVKM. The CDR3 consists of 12 residues. CDR3: CVSTSSNTEAFF. CDR3 coding DNA: TGTGTCAGCACCTCCTCGAACACTGAAGCTTTCTTT.

In its sample, this clonotype was seen many times. The CDR3 protein is CASSQGPPPAGNYGYTF. CDR3 in DNA: TGTGCCAGCAGCCAAGGCCCCCCTCCCGCAGGGAACTATGGCTACACCTTC. This rearrangement joins TRBV4-2 to TRBJ1-2, with a possible D match to TRBD1 (5 bases). The CDR3 contains 17 residues. In germline, CDR1 is LGHNA, CDR2 YNFKEQ. Between the trimmed V and J ends, which lost 1 base and 2 bases, there was a span of 17 bases.

This clonotype was seen many times. The chain uses TRBV12-3 or TRBV12-4 and TRBJ2-5; D is perhaps TRBD1 or TRBD2 (6 bases each). The CDR3 runs 14 residues. V was trimmed by 5 bases and J by 5 bases, leaving 15 bases between them. The CDR3, as DNA: TGTGCCAGCAGTAGGGGGGCTAGATGGGAGACCCAGTACTTC. Its protein product is CASSRGARWETQYF.

This clonotype appeared many times. The rearrangement links TRBV4-3 to TRBJ1-6; tentatively, D is TRBD1 (6 bases). CDR3 length equals 15 residues. Germline CDR1 and CDR2: LGHNA and YSLEER. V was trimmed by 3 bases and J by 2 bases, leaving 8 bases between them. The DNA of the CDR3 is TGCGCCAGCAGCCAGACAGGTCCCTATAATTCACCCCTCCACTTT. This translates into CASSQTGPYNSPLHF.

Many counts were recorded for this clonotype. The CDR3 DNA reads as TGTGCCATCGGGACAGGGGTGACTGACACCGGGGAGCTGTTTTTT. It is translated as CAIGTGVTDTGELFF. V is TRBV28 and J is TRBJ2-2; 10 positions agree with TRBD1. The CDR3 has 15 residues. Germline V gene lookup returns CDR1 MDHEN and CDR2 SYDVKM. V shed 10 bases, J shed 3 bases, and the junction held 8 bases outside the gene matches.

This clonotype appeared many times. This chain links TRBV27 with TRBJ2-2; D unclear. CDR1 and CDR2 from the germline V gene are MNHEY and SMNVEV (reference sequence). The V end was cut by 6 bases, the J end by 6 bases, with 11 bases between. The CDR3 contains 13 residues. In DNA form, the CDR3 reads TGTGCCAGCAGCCTTGGTTGGTCCGGGGAGCTGTTTTTT. Translation gives CASSLGWSGELFF.

This clonotype was observed at least ten times. The rearrangement uses TRBV2 and TRBJ1-2; the match to TRBD1 covers 9 bases. Germline V gene sequence: CDR1 SNHLY, CDR2 FYNNEI. There are 15 residues in the CDR3. V lost 0 bases, J lost 8 bases, and 7 bases stayed unmatched. The CDR3 region has the DNA TGTGCCAGCAGTGAAGCCAAGGACAGGGGCAAGGGCTACACCTTC. Its translation: CASSEAKDRGKGYTF.

As to this clonotype: This may be a read error, as it is one base from a much larger clone. The DNA for the CDR3 is TGTGCCAGCAGCTTAGAAGCTCCGTGGACAGGGGGCATCTGCGGCGAGCAGTACTTC. This sequence encodes CASSLEAPWTGGICGEQYF. This chain joins TRBV7-6 and TRBJ2-7; 11 bases are a match to TRBD1. V lost 1 base, J lost 6 bases, and 17 bases stayed unmatched. The V gene's germline CDR1 is SGHVS and CDR2 FNYEAQ. This CDR3 spans 19 amino acids.

The table lists this clonotype with many counts. The chain has TRBV30 and TRBJ1-1, with a possible D match to TRBD1 (5 bases). Per the germline V gene, CDR1 is GTSNPN and CDR2 is SVGIG (reference sequence). Deletions cut 2 bases from V and 2 bases from J, with 9 bases between. This CDR3 comprises 13 residues. CDR3 DNA sequence: TGTGCCTGGAGTATCGGGGGAAACACTGAAGCTTTCTTT. This translates into CAWSIGGNTEAFF.

Many counts were recorded for this clonotype. The genes are TRBV28 and TRBJ1-1; 7 nucleotides agree with TRBD1. V trimming: 7 bases; J trimming: 1 base; junction bases outside the gene matches: 9. The CDR3 runs to 15 residues. Per germline, CDR1 MDHEN and CDR2 SYDVKM. The CDR3 protein is CASITTGDQNTEAFF. The CDR3 coding sequence is TGTGCCAGCATTACAACAGGGGACCAGAACACTGAAGCTTTCTTT. Using reference TRBV28 and TRBJ1-1 for the parts outside the CDR3, the full variable domain is DVKVTQSSRYLVKRTGEKVFLECVQDMDHENMFWYRQDPGLGLRLIYFSYDVKMKEKGDIPEGYSVSREKKERFSLILESASTNQTSMYLCASITTGDQNTEAFFGQGTRLTVV.

The sample holds many counts of this clonotype. This chain links TRBV30 with TRBJ1-2; TRBD1 agrees at 8 bases. The germline CDR1 and CDR2 sequences are GTSNPN and SVGIG (reference sequence). The CDR3 is 16 amino acids. Trimming removed 4 bases from V and 4 bases from J; junction bases left unmatched: 14. CDR3 loop: CAWTQPNTGGFYGYTF. The CDR3 coding sequence is TGTGCCTGGACTCAACCAAACACAGGGGGGTTCTATGGCTACACCTTC.

This clonotype showed up just a few times. The chain has TRBV6-2 or TRBV6-3 and TRBJ1-1; TRBD1 matches 10 bases. V was clipped by 8 bases and J by 3 bases; unmatched bases: 3. Germline loops: CDR1 MNHEY, CDR2 SVGEGT. The CDR3 runs 13 residues. In DNA form, the CDR3 reads TGTGCCAGCGTGGGACAGGGGTACACTGAAGCTTTCTTT. Protein sequence: CASVGQGYTEAFF.

The sample holds many counts of this clonotype. V and J are TRBV12-3 or TRBV12-4 and TRBJ1-1; D is undetermined. The length of the CDR3 is 13 residues. V gave up 7 bases and J gave up 4 bases, with 13 bases separating them. CDR3: CASTPRRGTEAFF. DNA for the CDR3: TGTGCCAGCACCCCCAGAAGAGGCACTGAAGCTTTCTTT.

This clonotype was seen many times. The J gene is TRBJ2-5, the V gene TRBV24-1; D tentatively reads TRBD1 or TRBD2 (7 bases each). The CDR3 has 14 residues. Germline V lookup: CDR1 KGHDR, CDR2 SFDVKD. Trimming took 7 bases from V and 7 from J, leaving 18 bases between them. CDR3 nucleotides: TGTGCCACCAGAGATCGCAGGGGGGAGGGGACCCAGTACTTC. The encoded protein is CATRDRRGEGTQYF.

This clonotype was recorded at least ten times. The V and J genes are TRBV6-2 or TRBV6-3 and TRBJ1-5, with TRBD1 matching 12 bases. The V and J ends lost 8 bases and 9 bases, in that order; junction bases with no gene match: 8. CDR1 is MNHEY, CDR2 SVGEGT, per germline. The CDR3 has 14 residues. CDR3 coding DNA: TGTGCCAGCGTGGGGACAGGGGGCAGCGGGCCCCAGCATTTT. Translating gives CASVGTGGSGPQHF.

This clonotype was seen ten or more times. This chain links TRBV19 with TRBJ2-4, with 8 bases aligning to TRBD1. CDR3 length: 14 residues. Germline V gives CDR1 LNHDA, CDR2 SQIVND (reference sequence). Trimming removed 0 bases from V and 7 bases from J; junction bases left unmatched: 2. CDR3 nucleotides: TGTGCCAGTAGTATAGATCAGGGGGCCAACATTCAGTACTTC. Amino acid sequence: CASSIDQGANIQYF.

At least ten counts were recorded for this clonotype. The chain's CDR3 is CASSYSGTGESSYEQYF. The CDR3 bases are TGTGCCAGCAGTTACTCAGGGACAGGCGAAAGCTCCTACGAGCAGTACTTC. The gene calls are TRBV6-5 and TRBJ2-7, with TRBD1 matching 8 bases. Germline V gene data show CDR1 as MNHEY and CDR2 as SVGAGI. With V trimmed by 0 bases and J by 0 bases, 7 bases remained unmatched. This CDR3 is built from 17 residues.

Many counts were recorded for this clonotype. This chain connects TRBV12-3 or TRBV12-4 to TRBJ1-1; D perhaps matches TRBD1 (6 bases). The CDR3 length is 14 residues. With 5 bases removed from V and 0 bases from J, the gap between germline ends came to 10 bases. The CDR3 DNA sequence: TGTGCCAGCAGTCTGGGACACTTGAACACTGAAGCTTTCTTT. This sequence encodes CASSLGHLNTEAFF.

This clonotype was found a few times. V usage is TRBV12-3 or TRBV12-4 and J usage is TRBJ1-2, with D unresolved. With 10 bases removed from V and 1 base from J, the gap between germline ends came to 19 bases. This CDR3 has 15 residues. The CDR3 here is CATTCPSDRNYGYTF. CDR3 DNA sequence: TGTGCCACGACTTGCCCTTCGGACCGTAACTATGGCTACACCTTC.

To note about this clonotype: At one end, the junction sequence differs from germline, possibly due to a read error. The chain recombines TRBV28 with TRBJ2-4; unclear D gene. Germline assignment: CDR1 MDHEN and CDR2 SYDVKM. This CDR3 region has 10 residues. The CDR3 is CASGKHIQYF. The CDR3 DNA is TGTGCCAGCGGCAAACACATTCAGTACTTC.

This clonotype was recorded at least ten times. This sequence joins TRBV15 and TRBJ2-7, with a weak D call TRBD1 (6 bases). V was shortened by 2 bases and J by 2 bases, with 22 bases between the two germline ends. The CDR3 is 18 amino acids. Per germline, CDR1 LNHNV and CDR2 YYDKDF (reference sequence). The DNA for the CDR3 is TGTGCCACCAGCAGACGATCCCCAGGGTGGGGGCCGGCCTACGAGCAGTACTTC. Its translation: CATSRRSPGWGPAYEQYF.